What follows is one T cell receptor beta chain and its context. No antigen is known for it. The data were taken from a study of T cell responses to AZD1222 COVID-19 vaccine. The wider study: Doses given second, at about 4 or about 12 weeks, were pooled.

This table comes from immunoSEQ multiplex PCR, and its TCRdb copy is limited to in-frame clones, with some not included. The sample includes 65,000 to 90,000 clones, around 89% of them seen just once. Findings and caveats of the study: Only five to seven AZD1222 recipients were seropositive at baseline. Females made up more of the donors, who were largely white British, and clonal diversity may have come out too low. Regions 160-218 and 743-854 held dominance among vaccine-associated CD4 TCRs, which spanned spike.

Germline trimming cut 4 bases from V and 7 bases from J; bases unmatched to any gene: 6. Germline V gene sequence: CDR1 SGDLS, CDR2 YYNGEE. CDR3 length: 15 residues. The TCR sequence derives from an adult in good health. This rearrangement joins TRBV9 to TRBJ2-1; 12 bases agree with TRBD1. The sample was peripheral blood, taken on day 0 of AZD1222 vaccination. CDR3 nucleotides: TGTGCCAGCAGCTCGGGACAGGGGGCGCGGAATGAGCAGTTCTTC. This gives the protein CASSSGQGARNEQFF.